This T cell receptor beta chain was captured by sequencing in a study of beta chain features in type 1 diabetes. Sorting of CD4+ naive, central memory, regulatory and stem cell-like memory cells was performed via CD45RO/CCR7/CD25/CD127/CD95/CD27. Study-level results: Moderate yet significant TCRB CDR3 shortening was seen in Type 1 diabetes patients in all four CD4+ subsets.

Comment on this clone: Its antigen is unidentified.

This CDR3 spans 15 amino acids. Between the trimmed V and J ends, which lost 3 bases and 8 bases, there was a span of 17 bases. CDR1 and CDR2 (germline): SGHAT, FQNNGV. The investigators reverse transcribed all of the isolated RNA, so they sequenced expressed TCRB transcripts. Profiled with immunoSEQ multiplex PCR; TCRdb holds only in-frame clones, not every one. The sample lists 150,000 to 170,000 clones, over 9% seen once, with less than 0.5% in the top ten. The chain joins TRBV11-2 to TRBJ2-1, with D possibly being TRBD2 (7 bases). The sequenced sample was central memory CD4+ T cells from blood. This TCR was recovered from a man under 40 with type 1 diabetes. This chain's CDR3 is CASSFLGEGGYEQFF. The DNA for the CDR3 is TGTGCCAGCAGCTTCCTCGGGGAGGGGGGGTATGAGCAGTTCTTC.